A selection of T cell receptor beta chains follows, all from one sample in a study of blood T cell repertoires in COVID-19. TCRdb's table, derived via immunoSEQ multiplex PCR, lists solely in-frame clones and lacks some. The profile covers about 110,000 clones, with 75% to 90% appearing a single time and roughly 7% taken by the ten largest. Sequencing input: peripheral blood. The receptors were gathered from a woman aged 45-59 years with acute or convalescent COVID-19. CDR3s include the opening cysteine and the closing phenylalanine or tryptophan. D genes are given only for firm matches. For some rows the clone size is stated as once, few or many, or as a class when expanded; others skip it.

TRBV5-1	-	-	14	TRBJ2-7	CASSLDYATYEQYF	TGCGCCAGCAGTCTGGACTACGCCACCTACGAGCAGTACTTC
TRBV5-5	-	-	14	TRBJ1-3	CASSPGGNGNTIYF	TGTGCCAGCAGCCCCGGAGGGAATGGAAACACCATATATTTT
TRBV4-2	once	TRBD1	16	TRBJ1-1	CASGGQGLLSNTEAFF	TGTGCCAGCGGGGGACAGGGGCTCCTCTCGAACACTGAAGCTTTCTTT
TRBV6-5	-	-	11	TRBJ1-6	CATVGGSPLHF	TGTGCCACCGTCGGGGGTTCACCCCTCCACTTT
TRBV27	-	TRBD1	15	TRBJ1-5	CASSLRQGLRQPQHF	TGTGCCAGCAGTTTAAGACAGGGGCTAAGGCAGCCCCAGCATTTT
TRBV14	few	-	14	TRBJ1-4	CASSQDWASEKLFF	TGTGCCAGCAGCCAAGATTGGGCCTCGGAAAAACTGTTTTTT
TRBV6-5	-	-	15	TRBJ1-2	CASSEVGQSNYGYTF	TGTGCCAGCAGCGAGGTCGGACAGTCCAACTATGGCTACACCTTC
TRBV7-2	-	TRBD2	15	TRBJ2-1	CASSLERGPMGQQFF	TGTGCCAGCAGCTTGGAGCGGGGGCCCATGGGCCAGCAGTTCTTC
TRBV5-1	-	-	14	TRBJ2-3	CASSLGLRADTQYF	TGCGCCAGCAGCTTAGGACTGCGGGCAGATACGCAGTATTTT
TRBV28	few	-	13	TRBJ1-5	CASSLRGSKPQHF	TGTGCCAGCAGTTTAAGGGGGAGCAAGCCCCAGCATTTT
TRBV24-1	-	-	15	TRBJ1-1	CATSGPQGKVTEAFF	TGTGCCACCAGTGGCCCACAGGGTAAGGTGACTGAAGCTTTCTTT
TRBV19	-	-	14	TRBJ1-1	CATGRGGLETEAFF	TGTGCCACTGGGCGCGGGGGGCTTGAGACTGAAGCTTTCTTT
TRBV9	-	TRBD1	14	TRBJ2-5	CASSGTGLRETQYF	TGTGCCAGCAGCGGGACAGGGCTAAGAGAGACCCAGTACTTC
TRBV6-4	-	TRBD1	14	TRBJ1-2	CASSSGQGNYGYTF	TGTGCCAGCAGTTCCGGACAGGGTAACTATGGCTACACCTTC
TRBV7-3	-	TRBD1	15	TRBJ1-1	CASSLLDRGNTEAFF	TGTGCCAGCAGCTTGTTGGACAGGGGGAACACTGAAGCTTTCTTT
TRBV5-5	-	-	14	TRBJ1-2	CASSLLDVEYGYTF	TGTGCCAGCAGCCTCCTTGACGTGGAGTATGGCTACACCTTC
TRBV12-3/TRBV12-4	-	-	12	TRBJ2-3	CASTPYTDTQYF	TGTGCCAGCACCCCCTACACAGATACGCAGTATTTT
TRBV24-1	few	-	14	TRBJ1-1	CATSGSGGAREAFF	TGTGCCACCAGTGGGAGTGGGGGGGCCCGTGAAGCTTTCTTT
TRBV19	medium-sized	-	13	TRBJ2-7	CASSHHGRYEQYF	TGTGCCAGTAGTCACCACGGTCGGTACGAGCAGTACTTC
TRBV3-1/TRBV3-2	once	-	14	TRBJ1-2	CASSQDGHGYGYTF	TGTGCCAGCAGCCAAGATGGGCATGGCTATGGCTACACCTTC
TRBV27	few	TRBD1	16	TRBJ1-4	CASSPYPGQGIEKLFF	TGTGCCAGCAGTCCGTATCCGGGACAGGGGATTGAAAAACTGTTTTTT
TRBV4-2	-	-	15	TRBJ2-7	CASSPHQGNSYEQYF	TGTGCCAGCAGCCCACATCAGGGAAACTCCTACGAGCAGTACTTC
TRBV21-1	-	-	15	TRBJ2-7	CATDLGTGYDYEQYF	TGTGCCACAGATTTAGGGACAGGGTATGATTACGAGCAGTACTTC
TRBV14	-	-	14	TRBJ1-1	CASSLYFGVTEAFF	TGTGCCAGCAGCCTCTATTTCGGGGTCACTGAAGCTTTCTTT
TRBV2	few	-	13	TRBJ2-2	CASKQGNTGELFF	TGTGCCAGTAAGCAGGGTAACACCGGGGAGCTGTTTTTT
TRBV24-1	-	-	15	TRBJ2-6	CATTEGPSGANVLTF	TGTGCCACCACGGAGGGTCCCTCTGGGGCCAACGTCCTGACTTTC
TRBV5-4	-	-	15	TRBJ2-1	CASSYGGSSYNEQFF	TGTGCCAGCAGCTATGGGGGCAGCTCCTACAATGAGCAGTTCTTC
TRBV29-1	-	-	13	TRBJ1-2	CSVGTVGSLGYTF	TGCAGCGTTGGGACAGTGGGCTCGTTGGGCTACACCTTC
TRBV6-5	-	TRBD1	14	TRBJ2-5	CASSFRQGGETQYF	TGTGCCAGCAGTTTTAGACAGGGGGGAGAGACCCAGTACTTC
TRBV5-1	-	TRBD1	14	TRBJ1-2	CASSPQGTGDGYTF	TGCGCCAGCAGCCCACAAGGGACAGGGGATGGCTACACCTTC
TRBV7-7	-	-	13	TRBJ1-1	CASSFGQGTEAFF	TGTGCTAGCAGCTTTGGCCAGGGCACTGAAGCTTTCTTT
TRBV4-1	-	TRBD1	15	TRBJ1-2	CASSQGQGIYYGYTF	TGCGCCAGCAGCCAAGGACAGGGAATCTACTATGGCTACACCTTC